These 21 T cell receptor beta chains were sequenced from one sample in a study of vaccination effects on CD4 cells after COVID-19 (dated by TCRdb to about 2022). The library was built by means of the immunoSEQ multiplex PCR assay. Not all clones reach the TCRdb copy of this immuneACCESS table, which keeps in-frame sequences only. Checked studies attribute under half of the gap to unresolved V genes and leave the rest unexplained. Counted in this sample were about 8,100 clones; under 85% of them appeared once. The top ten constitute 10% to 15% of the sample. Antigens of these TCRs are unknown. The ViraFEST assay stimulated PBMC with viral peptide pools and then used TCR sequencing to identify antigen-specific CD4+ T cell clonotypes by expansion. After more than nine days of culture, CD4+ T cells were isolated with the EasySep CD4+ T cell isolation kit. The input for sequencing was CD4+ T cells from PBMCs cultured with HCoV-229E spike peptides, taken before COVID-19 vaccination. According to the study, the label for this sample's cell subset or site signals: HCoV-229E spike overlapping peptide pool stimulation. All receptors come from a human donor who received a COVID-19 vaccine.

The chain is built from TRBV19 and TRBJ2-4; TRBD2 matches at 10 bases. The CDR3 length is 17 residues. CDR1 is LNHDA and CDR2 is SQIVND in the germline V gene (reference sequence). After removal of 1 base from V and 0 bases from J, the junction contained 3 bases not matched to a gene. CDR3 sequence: CASSIASGRVAKNIQYF. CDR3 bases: TGTGCCAGTAGTATAGCCAGCGGGAGGGTAGCCAAAAACATTCAGTACTTC.

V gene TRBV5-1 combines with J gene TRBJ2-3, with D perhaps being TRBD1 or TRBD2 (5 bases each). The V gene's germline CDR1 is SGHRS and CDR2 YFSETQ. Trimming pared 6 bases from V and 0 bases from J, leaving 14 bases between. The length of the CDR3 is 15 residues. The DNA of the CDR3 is TGCGCCAGCAAGTCCGAGGGGATGAGCACAGATACGCAGTATTTT. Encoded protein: CASKSEGMSTDTQYF.

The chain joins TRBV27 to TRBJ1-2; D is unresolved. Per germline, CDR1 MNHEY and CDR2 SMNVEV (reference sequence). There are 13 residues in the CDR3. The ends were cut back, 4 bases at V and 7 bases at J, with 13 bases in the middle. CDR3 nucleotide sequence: TGTGCCAGCAGTTCACAAGATGCGCGTGGCTACACCTTC. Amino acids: CASSSQDARGYTF.

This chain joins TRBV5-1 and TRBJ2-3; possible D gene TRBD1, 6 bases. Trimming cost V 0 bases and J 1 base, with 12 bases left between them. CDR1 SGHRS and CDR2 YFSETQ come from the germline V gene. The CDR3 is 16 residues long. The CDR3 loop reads CASSLGTGWGTDTQYF. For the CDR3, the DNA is TGCGCCAGCAGCTTGGGAACAGGGTGGGGCACAGATACGCAGTATTTT.

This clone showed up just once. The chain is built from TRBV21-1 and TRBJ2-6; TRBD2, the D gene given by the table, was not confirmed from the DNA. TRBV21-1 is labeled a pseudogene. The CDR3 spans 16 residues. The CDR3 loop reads CASSKGGGEGANVLTF. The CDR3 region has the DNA TGTGCCAGCAGCAAAGGTGGGGGGGAAGGGGCCAACGTCCTGACTTTC.

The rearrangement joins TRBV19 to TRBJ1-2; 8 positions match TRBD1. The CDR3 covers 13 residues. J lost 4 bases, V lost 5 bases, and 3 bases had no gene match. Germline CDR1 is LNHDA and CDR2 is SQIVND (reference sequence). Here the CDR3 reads CASSRTGFYGYTF. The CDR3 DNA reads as TGTGCCAGTAGTCGGACAGGGTTCTATGGCTACACCTTC. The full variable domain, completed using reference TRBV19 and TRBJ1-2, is DGGITQSPKYLFRKEGQNVTLSCEQNLNHDAMYWYRQDPGQGLRLIYYSQIVNDFQKGDIAEGYSVSREKKESFPLTVTSAQKNPTAFYLCASSRTGFYGYTFGSGTRLTVV.

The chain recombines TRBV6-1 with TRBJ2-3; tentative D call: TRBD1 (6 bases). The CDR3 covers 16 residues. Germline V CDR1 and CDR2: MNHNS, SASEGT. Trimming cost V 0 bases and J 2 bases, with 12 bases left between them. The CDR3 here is CASSEAPGAVTDTQYF. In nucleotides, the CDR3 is TGTGCCAGCAGTGAAGCGCCAGGGGCGGTCACAGATACGCAGTATTTT.

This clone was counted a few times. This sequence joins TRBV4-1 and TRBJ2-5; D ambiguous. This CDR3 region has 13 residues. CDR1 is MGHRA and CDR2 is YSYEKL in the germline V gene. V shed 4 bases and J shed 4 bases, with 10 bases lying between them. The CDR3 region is CASSPLGSETQYF. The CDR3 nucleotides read TGCGCCAGCAGCCCCTTAGGGTCAGAGACCCAGTACTTC.

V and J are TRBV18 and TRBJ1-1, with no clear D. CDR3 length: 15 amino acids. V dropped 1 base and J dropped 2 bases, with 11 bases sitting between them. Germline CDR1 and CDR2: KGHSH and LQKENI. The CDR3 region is CASSPLPGSNTEAFF. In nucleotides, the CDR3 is TGTGCCAGCTCACCACTCCCGGGGTCCAACACTGAAGCTTTCTTT.

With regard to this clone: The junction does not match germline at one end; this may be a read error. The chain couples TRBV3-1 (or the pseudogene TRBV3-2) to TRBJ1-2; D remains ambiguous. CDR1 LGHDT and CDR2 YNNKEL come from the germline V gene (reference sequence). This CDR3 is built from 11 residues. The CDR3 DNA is TGTGCCAGCAGCCAAATCGTGCAGGTTTGCTTC. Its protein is CASSQIVQVCF.

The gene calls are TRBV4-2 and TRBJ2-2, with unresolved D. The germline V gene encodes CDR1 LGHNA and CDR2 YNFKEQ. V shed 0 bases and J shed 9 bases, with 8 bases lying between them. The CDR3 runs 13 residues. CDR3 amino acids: CASSQDKGRELFF. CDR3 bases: TGTGCCAGCAGCCAAGATAAGGGCCGGGAGCTGTTTTTT.

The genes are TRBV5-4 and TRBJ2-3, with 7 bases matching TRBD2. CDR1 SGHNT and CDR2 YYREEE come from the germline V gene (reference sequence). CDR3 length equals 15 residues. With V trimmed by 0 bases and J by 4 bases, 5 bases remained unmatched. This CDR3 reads CASSLGGGGADTQYF. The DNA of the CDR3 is TGTGCCAGCAGCTTGGGTGGGGGGGGTGCAGATACGCAGTATTTT.

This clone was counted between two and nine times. CDR3 sequence reads: CASSLQATDTGELFF. In DNA, the CDR3 is TGTGCCAGTAGTCTCCAGGCCACGGACACCGGGGAGCTGTTTTTT. The J gene is TRBJ2-2, the V gene TRBV19; D gene ambiguous. V lost 5 bases, J lost 3 bases, and 13 bases lay in between. This CDR3 is 15 amino acids long. Germline loops: CDR1 LNHDA, CDR2 SQIVND (reference sequence).

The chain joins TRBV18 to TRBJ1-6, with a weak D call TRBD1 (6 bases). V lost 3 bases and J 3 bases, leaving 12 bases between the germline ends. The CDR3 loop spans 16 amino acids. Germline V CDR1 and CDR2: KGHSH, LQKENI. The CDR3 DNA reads TGTGCCAGCTCACCGCGTGTGACAGGCTATAATTCACCCCTCCACTTT. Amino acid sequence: CASSPRVTGYNSPLHF.

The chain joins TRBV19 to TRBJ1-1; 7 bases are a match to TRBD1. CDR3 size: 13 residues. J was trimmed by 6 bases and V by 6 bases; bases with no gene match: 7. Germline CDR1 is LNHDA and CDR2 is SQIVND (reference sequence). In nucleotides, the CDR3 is TGTGCCAGTAGGGGACAGTCTAGGGCTGAAGCTTTCTTT. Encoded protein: CASRGQSRAEAFF. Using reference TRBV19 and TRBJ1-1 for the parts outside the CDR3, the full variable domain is DGGITQSPKYLFRKEGQNVTLSCEQNLNHDAMYWYRQDPGQGLRLIYYSQIVNDFQKGDIAEGYSVSREKKESFPLTVTSAQKNPTAFYLCASRGQSRAEAFFGQGTRLTVV.

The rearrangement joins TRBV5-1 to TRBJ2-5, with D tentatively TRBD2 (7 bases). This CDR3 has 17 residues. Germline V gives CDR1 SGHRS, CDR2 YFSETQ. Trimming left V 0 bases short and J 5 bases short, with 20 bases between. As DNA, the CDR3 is TGCGCCAGCAGCTTGGGGGGCGGGGGCTCCTCTTTGGAGACCCAGTACTTC. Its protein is CASSLGGGGSSLETQYF.

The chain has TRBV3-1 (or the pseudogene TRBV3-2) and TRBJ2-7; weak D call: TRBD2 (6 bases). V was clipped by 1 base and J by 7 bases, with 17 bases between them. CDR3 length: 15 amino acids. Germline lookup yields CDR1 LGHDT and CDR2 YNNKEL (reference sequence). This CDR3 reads CASSQGRAQAWEQYF. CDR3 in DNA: TGTGCCAGCAGCCAAGGGAGGGCCCAAGCTTGGGAGCAGTACTTC.

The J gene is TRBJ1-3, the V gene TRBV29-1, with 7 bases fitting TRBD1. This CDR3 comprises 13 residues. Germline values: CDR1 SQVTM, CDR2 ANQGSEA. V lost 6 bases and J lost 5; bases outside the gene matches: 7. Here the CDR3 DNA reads TGCAGCGTACTAGAGGGGGCCAGAAACACCATATATTTT. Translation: CSVLEGARNTIYF.

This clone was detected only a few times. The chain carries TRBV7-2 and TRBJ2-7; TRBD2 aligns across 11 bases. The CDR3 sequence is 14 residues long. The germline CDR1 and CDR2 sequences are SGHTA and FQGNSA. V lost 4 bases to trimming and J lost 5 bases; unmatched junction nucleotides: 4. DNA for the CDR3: TGTGCCAGCAGCTATAGCGGGAGGGCCCACGAGCAGTACTTC. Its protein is CASSYSGRAHEQYF.

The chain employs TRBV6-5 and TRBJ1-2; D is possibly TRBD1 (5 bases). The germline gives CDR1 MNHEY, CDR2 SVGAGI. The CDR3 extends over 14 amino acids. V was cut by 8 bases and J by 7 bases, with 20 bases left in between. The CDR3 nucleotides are TGTGCCAGCTCGCCCGGGATGGGGACGAGTGGCTACACCTTC. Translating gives CASSPGMGTSGYTF.

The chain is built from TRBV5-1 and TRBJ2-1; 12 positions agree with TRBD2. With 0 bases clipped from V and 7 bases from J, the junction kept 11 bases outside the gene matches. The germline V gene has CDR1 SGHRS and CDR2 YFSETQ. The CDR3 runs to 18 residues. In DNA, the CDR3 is TGCGCCAGCAGCTTGGAAGGTTGGCTAGCGGGAGGGATGAATGAGCAGTTCTTC. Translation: CASSLEGWLAGGMNEQFF.